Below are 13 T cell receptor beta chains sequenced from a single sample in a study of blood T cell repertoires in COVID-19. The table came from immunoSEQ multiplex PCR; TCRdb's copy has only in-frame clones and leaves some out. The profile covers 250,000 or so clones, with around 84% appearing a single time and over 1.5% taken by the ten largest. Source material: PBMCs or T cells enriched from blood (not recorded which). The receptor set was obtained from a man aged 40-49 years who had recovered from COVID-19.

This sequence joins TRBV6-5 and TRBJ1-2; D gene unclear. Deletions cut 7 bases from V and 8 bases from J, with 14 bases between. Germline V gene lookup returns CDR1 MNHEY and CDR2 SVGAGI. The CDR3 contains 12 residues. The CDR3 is CASIGYSVGYTF. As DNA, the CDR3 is TGTGCCAGCATCGGATACAGTGTAGGCTACACCTTC.

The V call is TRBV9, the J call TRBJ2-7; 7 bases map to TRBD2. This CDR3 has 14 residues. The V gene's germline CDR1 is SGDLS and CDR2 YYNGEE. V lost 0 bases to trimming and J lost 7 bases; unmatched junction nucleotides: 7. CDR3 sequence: CASSVGSGVGEQYF. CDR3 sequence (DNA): TGTGCCAGCAGCGTAGGCAGCGGGGTAGGTGAGCAGTACTTC. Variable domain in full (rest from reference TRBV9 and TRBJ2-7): DSGVTQTPKHLITATGQRVTLRCSPRSGDLSVYWYQQSLDQGLQFLIQYYNGEERAKGNILERFSAQQFPDLHSELNLSSLELGDSALYFCASSVGSGVGEQYFGPGTRLTVT.

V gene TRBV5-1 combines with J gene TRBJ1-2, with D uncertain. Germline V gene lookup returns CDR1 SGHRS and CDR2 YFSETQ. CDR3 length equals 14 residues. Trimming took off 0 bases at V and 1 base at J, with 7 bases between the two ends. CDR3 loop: CASSLVSSNYGYTF. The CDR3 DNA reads TGCGCCAGCAGCTTGGTTAGCAGTAACTATGGCTACACCTTC.

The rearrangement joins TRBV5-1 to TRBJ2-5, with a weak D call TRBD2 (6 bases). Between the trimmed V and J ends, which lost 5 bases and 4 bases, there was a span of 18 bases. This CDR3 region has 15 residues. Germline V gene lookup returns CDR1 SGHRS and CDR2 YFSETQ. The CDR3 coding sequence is TGCGCCAGCAGGCGTGTGTCGGGAGTAGGAGAGACCCAGTACTTC. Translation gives CASRRVSGVGETQYF.

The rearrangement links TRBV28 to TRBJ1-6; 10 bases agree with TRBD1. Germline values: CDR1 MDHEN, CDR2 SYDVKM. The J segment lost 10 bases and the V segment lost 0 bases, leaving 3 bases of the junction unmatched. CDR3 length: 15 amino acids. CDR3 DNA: TGTGCCAGCAGTTTATGGGGGACAGGGGCCTCACCCCTCCACTTT. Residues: CASSLWGTGASPLHF. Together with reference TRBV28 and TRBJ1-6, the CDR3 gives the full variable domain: DVKVTQSSRYLVKRTGEKVFLECVQDMDHENMFWYRQDPGLGLRLIYFSYDVKMKEKGDIPEGYSVSREKKERFSLILESASTNQTSMYLCASSLWGTGASPLHFGNGTRLTVT.

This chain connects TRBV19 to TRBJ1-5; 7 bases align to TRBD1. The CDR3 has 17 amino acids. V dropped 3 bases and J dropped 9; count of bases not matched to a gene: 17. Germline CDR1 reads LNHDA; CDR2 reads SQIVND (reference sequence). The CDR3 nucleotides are TGTGCCAGTAGTATTTCGCGAGTTGCCTCAGGGGGTACGCCCCAGCATTTT. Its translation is CASSISRVASGGTPQHF.

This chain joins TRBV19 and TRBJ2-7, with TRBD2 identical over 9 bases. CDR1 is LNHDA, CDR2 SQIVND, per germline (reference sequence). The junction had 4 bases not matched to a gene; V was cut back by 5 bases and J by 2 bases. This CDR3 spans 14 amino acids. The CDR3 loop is CASSVAGDAYEQYF. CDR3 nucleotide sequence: TGTGCCAGTAGTGTAGCGGGAGATGCCTACGAGCAGTACTTC.

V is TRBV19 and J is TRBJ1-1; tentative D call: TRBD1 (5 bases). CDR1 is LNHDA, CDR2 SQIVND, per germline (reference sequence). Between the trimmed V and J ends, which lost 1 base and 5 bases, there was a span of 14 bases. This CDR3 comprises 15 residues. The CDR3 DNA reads TGTGCCAGTAGTATAGTGCCAAGGGGCGAGACTGAAGCTTTCTTT. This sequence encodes CASSIVPRGETEAFF.

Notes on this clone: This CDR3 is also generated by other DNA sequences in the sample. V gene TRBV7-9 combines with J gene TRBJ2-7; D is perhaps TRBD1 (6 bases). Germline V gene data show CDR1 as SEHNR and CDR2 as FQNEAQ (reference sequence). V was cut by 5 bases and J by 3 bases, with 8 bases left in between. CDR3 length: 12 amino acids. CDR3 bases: TGTGCCAGCAGCCCGACAGGCTACGAGCAGTACTTC. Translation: CASSPTGYEQYF.

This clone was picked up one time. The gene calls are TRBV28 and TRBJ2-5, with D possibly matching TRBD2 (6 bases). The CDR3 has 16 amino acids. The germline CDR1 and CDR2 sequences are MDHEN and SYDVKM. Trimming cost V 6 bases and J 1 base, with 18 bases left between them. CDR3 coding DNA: TGTGCCAGCAGCCCCTCAAAGGGACTCGGCCAAGAGACCCAGTACTTC. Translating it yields CASSPSKGLGQETQYF.

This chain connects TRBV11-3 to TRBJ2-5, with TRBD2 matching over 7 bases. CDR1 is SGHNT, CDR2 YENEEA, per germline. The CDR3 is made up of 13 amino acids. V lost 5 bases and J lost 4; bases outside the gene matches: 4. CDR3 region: CASSPPGGETQYF. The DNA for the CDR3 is TGTGCCAGCAGCCCACCGGGGGGAGAGACCCAGTACTTC.

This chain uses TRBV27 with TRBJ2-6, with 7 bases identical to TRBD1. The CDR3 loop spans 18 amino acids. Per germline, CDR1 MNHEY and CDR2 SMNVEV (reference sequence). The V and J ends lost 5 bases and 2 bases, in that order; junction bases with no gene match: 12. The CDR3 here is CASSHYRGPGAGANVLTF. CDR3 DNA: TGTGCCAGCAGTCACTACAGGGGCCCCGGCGCTGGGGCCAACGTCCTGACTTTC.

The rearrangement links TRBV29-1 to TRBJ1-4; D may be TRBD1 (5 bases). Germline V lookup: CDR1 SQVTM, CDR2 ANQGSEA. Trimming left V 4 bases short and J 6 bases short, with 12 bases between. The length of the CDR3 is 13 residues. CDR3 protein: CSVAPGEDEKLFF. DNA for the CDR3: TGCAGCGTTGCCCCGGGGGAGGATGAAAAACTGTTTTTT.